The source of this T cell receptor beta chain is a study of blood T cell repertoires in COVID-19 (dated by TCRdb to between 2020 and 2021). For context, the study as a whole: The collaborator samples originated in the United States, Italy and Spain and spanned the acute and convalescent phases of COVID-19. The prospective study material was composed of cDNA or gDNA derived from T cells, B-cell-depleted T cells, or PBMCs. Deeply sampled blood TCRbeta repertoires from subjects exposed to, actively infected with, or recovered from COVID-19 were included in the dataset. The repertoires were released in a freely available public database intended as a resource for research on the immune response to SARS-CoV-2. Samples were obtained from the ongoing ImmuneRACE study (first 160 participants) and from about 1,300 subjects provided by 6 global collaborators. Nearly every sample came with metadata listing a de-identified subject ID, COVID-19 status, age in years and sex. Where available, HLA class I and class II types were obtained from metadata supplied by the sample provider rather than from assay-based typing. Study-level results and caveats: The amount of clinical and demographic metadata varied by source and participant and was provided uncurated.

The germline V gene provides CDR1 SGDLS and CDR2 YYNGEE. From the cysteine up to the phenylalanine, the CDR3 has a length of 16 residues. Here the CDR3 DNA is all that survives: 48 bases in frame from base 1. V is trimmed back by 3 bases and J by 0 bases, and the junction contains 7 bases that no gene match accounts for. TCRbeta CDR3 regions were amplified from genomic DNA using the immunoSEQ Assay, a bias-controlled multiplex PCR. The authors processed their data as follows. Nucleated cell counts per sample were estimated from amplification of reference gene primers within the assay. To quantify the absolute abundance of each unique TCRbeta CDR3 rearrangement, sequence reads were collapsed and filtered. Productive Simpson clonality was computed per sample as the square root of Simpson's diversity index over productive rearrangements. Sourced from immuneACCESS, this table was stored by TCRdb with only in-frame sequences that have V and J called. A share of the clones is absent; for the studies checked, an unresolved V gene accounts for under half, and the remainder has no known explanation. That table gives V, J and clone size, and the DNA gave D and trimming. The sample table shows under 200,000 clones, and around 87% are seen once. The top ten constitute roughly 2.5% of the sample.

As for this clone: This clone's antigen is unknown. It has no much larger one-base neighbor in the sample; base qualities were not kept.

Each collaborating institution followed its own protocols to collect whole blood in K2EDTA tubes. For TCRbeta analysis, collaborators shipped samples as frozen whole blood, isolated PBMCs, or DNA extracted from either of those sample types. The sequence came from a man aged 35 to 55 with active or convalescent COVID-19. Material for sequencing was peripheral blood. The sequence links TRBV9 to TRBJ2-5; TRBD2 lines up with 8 middle nucleotides. The sequenced DNA: TGTGCCAGCAGCGCGTCGGCGGGGGGCAACCAAGAGACCCAGTACTTC. It is translated as CASSASAGGNQETQYF.